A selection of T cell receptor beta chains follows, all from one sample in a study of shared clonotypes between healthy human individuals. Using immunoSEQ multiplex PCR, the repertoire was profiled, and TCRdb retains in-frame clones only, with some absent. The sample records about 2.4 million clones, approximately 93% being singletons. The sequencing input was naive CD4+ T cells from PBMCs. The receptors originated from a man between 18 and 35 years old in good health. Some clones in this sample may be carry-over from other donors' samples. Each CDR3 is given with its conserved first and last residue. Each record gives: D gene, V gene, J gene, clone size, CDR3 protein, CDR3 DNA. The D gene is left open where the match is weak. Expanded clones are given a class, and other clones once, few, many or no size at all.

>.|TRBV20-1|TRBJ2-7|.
CSAQGLYEQYF
TGCAGTGCTCAGGGTCTCTACGAGCAGTACTTC
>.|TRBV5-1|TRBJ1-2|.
CASSFGTGREYGYTF
TGCGCCAGCAGCTTTGGCACAGGGAGAGAATATGGCTACACCTTC
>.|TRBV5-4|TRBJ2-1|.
CASSLGTESYNEQFF
TGTGCCAGCAGCCTCGGGACGGAGTCCTACAATGAGCAGTTCTTC
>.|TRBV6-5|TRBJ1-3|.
CASTARPSGNTIYF
TGTGCCAGCACTGCGCGTCCCTCTGGAAACACCATATATTTT
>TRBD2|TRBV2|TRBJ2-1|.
CASSPAVLAGVKQFF
TGTGCCAGCTCCCCCGCCGTGTTAGCGGGAGTGAAGCAGTTCTTC
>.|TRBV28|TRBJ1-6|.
CASTGSYNSPLHF
TGTGCCAGCACCGGCTCCTATAATTCACCCCTCCACTTT
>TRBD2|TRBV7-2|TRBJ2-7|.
CASSLAASGSYYEQYF
TGTGCCAGCAGCTTAGCCGCTAGCGGGAGCTACTACGAGCAGTACTTC
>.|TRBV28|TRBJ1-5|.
CASSFVAGNQPQHF
TGTGCCAGCAGTTTCGTCGCAGGGAATCAGCCCCAGCATTTT
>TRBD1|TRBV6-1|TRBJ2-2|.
CASSRQGVGTGELFF
TGTGCCAGCAGCCGACAGGGGGTTGGCACCGGGGAGCTGTTTTTT
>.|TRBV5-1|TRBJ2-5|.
CASSLVMPKETQYF
TGCGCCAGCAGCTTGGTGATGCCTAAAGAGACCCAGTACTTC
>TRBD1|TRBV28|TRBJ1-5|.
CASSFWSDRGQPQHF
TGTGCCAGCAGTTTTTGGAGTGACAGGGGTCAGCCCCAGCATTTT
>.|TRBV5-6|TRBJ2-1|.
CASSLRGTYNEQFF
TGTGCCAGCAGCTTGCGCGGGACCTACAATGAGCAGTTCTTC
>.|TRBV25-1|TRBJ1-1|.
CASSELKGLNTEAFF
TGTGCCAGCAGTGAATTAAAGGGATTGAACACTGAAGCTTTCTTT
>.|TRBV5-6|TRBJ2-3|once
CASSIPQGSTDTQYF
TGTGCCAGCAGCATACCACAGGGAAGCACAGATACGCAGTATTTT
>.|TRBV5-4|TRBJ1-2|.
CASSLEIGGGPNYGYTF
TGTGCCAGCAGCTTGGAGATAGGCGGAGGCCCCAACTATGGCTACACCTTC
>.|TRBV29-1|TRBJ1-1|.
CSVVRQENTEAFF
TGCAGCGTCGTTAGACAGGAGAACACTGAAGCTTTCTTT
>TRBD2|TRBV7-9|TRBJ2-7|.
CASRPGTSGSPYEQYF
TGTGCCAGCAGACCCGGGACTAGCGGGAGTCCCTACGAGCAGTACTTC
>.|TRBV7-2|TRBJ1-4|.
CASSSTGARVRDEKLFF
TGTGCCAGCAGCTCGACAGGCGCGCGAGTCAGAGATGAAAAACTGTTTTTT
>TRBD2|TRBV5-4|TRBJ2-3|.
CASSLVLADTDTQYF
TGTGCCAGCAGCTTGGTACTAGCGGACACAGATACGCAGTATTTT
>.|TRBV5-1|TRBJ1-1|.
CASSLGAGWRTEAFF
TGCGCCAGCAGCTTGGGGGCAGGGTGGAGAACTGAAGCTTTCTTT
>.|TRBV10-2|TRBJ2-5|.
CASTGGLQETQYF
TGCGCCAGTACCGGCGGGCTACAAGAGACCCAGTACTTC
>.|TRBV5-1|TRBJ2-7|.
CASSISGASSYEQYF
TGCGCCAGCAGCATCTCCGGGGCGAGCTCCTACGAGCAGTACTTC
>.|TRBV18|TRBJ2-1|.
CASSLTRADNEQFF
TGTGCCAGCTCACTGACTAGGGCAGACAATGAGCAGTTCTTC
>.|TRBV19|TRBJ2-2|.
CASRPLGADTGELFF
TGTGCCAGCCGCCCCCTTGGGGCGGACACCGGGGAGCTGTTTTTT
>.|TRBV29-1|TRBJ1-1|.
CSVSADFANTEAFF
TGCAGCGTCTCGGCGGATTTCGCGAACACTGAAGCTTTCTTT
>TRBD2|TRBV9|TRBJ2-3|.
CASSPRLADSTDTQYF
TGTGCCAGCAGCCCACGACTAGCGGATAGCACAGATACGCAGTATTTT
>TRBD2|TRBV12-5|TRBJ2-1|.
CASGTPAGGSSYNEQFF
TGTGCTAGTGGTACCCCGGCGGGAGGGTCCTCCTACAATGAGCAGTTCTTC
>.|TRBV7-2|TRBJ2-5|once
CASGTNRDQETQYF
TGTGCCAGCGGTACGAACCGGGACCAAGAGACCCAGTACTTC
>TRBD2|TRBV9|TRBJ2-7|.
CASSVSSGSEQYF
TGTGCCAGCAGCGTATCTAGCGGGAGCGAGCAGTACTTC
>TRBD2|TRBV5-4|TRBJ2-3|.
CASRRTSGSSDTQYF
TGTGCCAGCAGGCGGACTAGCGGGAGTTCAGATACGCAGTATTTT
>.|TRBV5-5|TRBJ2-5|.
CASSFMGTMEETQYF
TGTGCCAGCAGTTTTATGGGGACGATGGAAGAGACCCAGTACTTC
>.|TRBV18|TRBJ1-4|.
CASSLRPGGFDTNEKLFF
TGTGCCAGCTCACTTCGGCCGGGGGGGTTCGATACTAATGAAAAACTGTTTTTT
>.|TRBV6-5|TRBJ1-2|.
CASSYSAGPYGYTF
TGTGCCAGCAGTTACTCTGCAGGGCCGTATGGCTACACCTTC
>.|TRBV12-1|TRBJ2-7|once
CASSFVLRTGVSYEQYF
TGTGCCAGCAGCTTTGTCCTCCGAACAGGGGTCTCCTACGAGCAGTACTTC
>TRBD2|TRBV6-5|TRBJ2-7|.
CASSYGLAGVSYEQYF
TGTGCCAGCAGTTACGGGTTAGCGGGCGTCTCCTACGAGCAGTACTTC
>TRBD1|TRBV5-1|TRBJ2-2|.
CASSLGQVGPTGELFF
TGCGCCAGCAGCCTAGGACAGGTGGGCCCCACCGGGGAGCTGTTTTTT
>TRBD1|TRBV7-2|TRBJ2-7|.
CASSPGQHYEQYF
TGTGCCAGCAGCCCGGGACAGCACTACGAGCAGTACTTC
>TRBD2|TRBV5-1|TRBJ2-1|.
CASSLGLAGVRNEQFF
TGCGCCAGCAGCTTGGGACTAGCGGGAGTTCGCAATGAGCAGTTCTTC
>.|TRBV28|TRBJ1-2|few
CASSRTRFPYGYTF
TGTGCCAGCAGCCGAACTCGGTTCCCCTATGGCTACACCTTC
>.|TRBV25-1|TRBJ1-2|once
CASSDGYLYGYTF
TGTGCCAGCAGTGACGGTTACCTCTATGGCTACACCTTC
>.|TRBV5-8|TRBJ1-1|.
CASSLVSRLGVNTEAFF
TGTGCCAGCAGCTTAGTATCAAGACTGGGAGTGAACACTGAAGCTTTCTTT
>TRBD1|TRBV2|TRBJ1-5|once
CASSYSTGLSNQPQHF
TGTGCCAGCAGTTATTCGACAGGGCTCAGCAATCAGCCCCAGCATTTT
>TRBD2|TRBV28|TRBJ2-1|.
CASSPAGTSGSHEQFF
TGTGCCAGCAGCCCCGCTGGGACTAGCGGGAGCCATGAGCAGTTCTTC
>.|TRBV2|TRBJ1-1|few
CASSEFANRSGTEAFF
TGTGCCAGCAGTGAATTCGCGAACCGATCGGGAACTGAAGCTTTCTTT
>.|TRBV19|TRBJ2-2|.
CASSIAGVTGELFF
TGTGCCAGTAGTATAGCGGGAGTCACCGGGGAGCTGTTTTTT